These 21 T cell receptor beta chains share one sample of origin, sequenced in a study of cytomegalovirus exposure and HLA in healthy donors. PCR primers comprised 60 Vbeta and 13 Jbeta primers. Assay used: immunoSEQ multiplex PCR; TCRdb lists only in-frame clones, some missing. The table has some 170,000 clones, more than 65% seen once. The sequenced sample consisted of PBMCs. The receptors shown here come from a young woman in good health and CMV-seronegative.

This clone was seen a few times. This chain links TRBV5-1 with TRBJ1-2; 10 bases map to TRBD1. V shed 4 bases, J shed 10 bases, and the junction held 10 bases outside the gene matches. The V gene's germline CDR1 is SGHRS and CDR2 YFSETQ. The length of the CDR3 is 14 residues. Written as DNA, the CDR3 is TGCGCCAGCAGCCACTCGGGACAGGGGTCTACCTACACCTTC. Translation gives CASSHSGQGSTYTF. The full variable domain, in which reference TRBV5-1 and TRBJ1-2 provide the parts outside the CDR3, is KAGVTQTPRYLIKTRGQQVTLSCSPISGHRSVSWYQQTPGQGLQFLFEYFSETQRNKGNFPGRFSGRQFSNSRSEMNVSTLELGDSALYLCASSHSGQGSTYTFGSGTRLTVV.

This sequence joins TRBV30 and TRBJ1-1; D is uncertain. Germline V gene lookup returns CDR1 GTSNPN and CDR2 SVGIG (reference sequence). This CDR3 region has 11 residues. Deletions cut 5 bases from V and 5 bases from J, with 9 bases between. The CDR3 nucleotides read TGTGCCTGGGGTAGGGAGACTGAAGCTTTCTTT. Protein product: CAWGRETEAFF.

J is TRBJ2-7 and V is TRBV4-3; TRBD2 matches 9 bases. This CDR3 has 18 residues. Germline-derived CDR1 and CDR2 are LGHNA and YSLEER. The trim removed 0 bases at V and 2 bases at J, leaving 11 bases unmatched. CDR3 sequence reads: CASSQEAGLAYATYEQYF. Written as DNA, the CDR3 is TGCGCCAGCAGCCAAGAGGCAGGACTAGCGTACGCTACCTACGAGCAGTACTTC.

This chain joins TRBV9 and TRBJ2-5, with a tentative D call TRBD2 (6 bases). The CDR3 is 14 amino acids. Germline lookup yields CDR1 SGDLS and CDR2 YYNGEE. The V and J ends lost 1 base and 2 bases respectively, with 9 bases between them. CDR3 bases: TGTGCCAGCAGCGTATCTGGGGGGCAAGAGACCCAGTACTTC. This gives the protein CASSVSGGQETQYF.

V is TRBV4-3 and J is TRBJ2-7; tentatively, D is TRBD2 (6 bases). V was cut by 2 bases and J by 1 base, with 9 bases left in between. There are 14 residues in the CDR3. Germline CDR1 reads LGHNA; CDR2 reads YSLEER. The chain's CDR3 is CASSQFGGSYEQYF. In nucleotides, the CDR3 is TGCGCCAGCAGCCAATTTGGAGGGTCCTACGAGCAGTACTTC.

The chain joins TRBV4-1 to TRBJ1-2, with D uncertain. The CDR3 covers 13 residues. Looked up from germline, CDR1 is MGHRA and CDR2 is YSYEKL. V dropped 4 bases and J dropped 7 bases, with 13 bases sitting between them. The CDR3 region has the DNA TGCGCCAGCAGCCGATCAACGGGGTTTGGCTACACCTTC. Its translation: CASSRSTGFGYTF.

This clone was detected a few times. The chain is built from TRBV5-6 and TRBJ2-5; weak D call: TRBD1 (5 bases). This CDR3 has 14 amino acids. V lost 0 bases and J lost 5, with 11 bases in between. The V gene's germline CDR1 is SGHDT and CDR2 YYEEEE. CDR3 residues: CASSLEGLGETQYF. CDR3 DNA: TGTGCCAGCAGCTTGGAGGGGCTGGGGGAGACCCAGTACTTC.

This clone was seen a few times. The chain joins TRBV7-2 to TRBJ2-7; D gene uncertain. Germline lookup yields CDR1 SGHTA and CDR2 FQGNSA. V lost 5 bases and J lost 3, with 14 bases in between. The CDR3 has 14 amino acids. This CDR3 is CASSPGSRIYEQYF. The CDR3 DNA reads TGTGCCAGCAGCCCCGGGTCGCGGATCTACGAGCAGTACTTC.

This chain joins TRBV30 and TRBJ1-5; 7 bases match TRBD1. With V trimmed by 3 bases and J by 6 bases, 8 bases remained unmatched. Germline CDR1 GTSNPN, CDR2 SVGIG (reference sequence). CDR3 length equals 14 residues. CDR3 amino acids: CAWRSRQGGQPQHF. CDR3 nucleotide sequence: TGTGCCTGGAGGTCGCGGCAGGGGGGTCAGCCCCAGCATTTT.

The chain uses TRBV5-1 and TRBJ2-7; 7 bases agree with TRBD1. Germline CDR1 and CDR2: SGHRS and YFSETQ. V trimming: 5 bases; J trimming: 3 bases; junction bases outside the gene matches: 5. The CDR3 totals 13 residues. Here the CDR3 reads CASRNRDSYEQYF. The CDR3 bases are TGCGCCAGCAGAAACCGGGACAGCTACGAGCAGTACTTC.

This clone was seen only once. This chain links TRBV4-2 with TRBJ2-3; 8 nucleotides agree with TRBD2. Losses at the gene ends were 1 base for V and 4 bases for J; bases not matched to a gene: 10. This CDR3 is 17 amino acids long. Per the germline V gene, CDR1 is LGHNA and CDR2 is YNFKEQ. The CDR3 reads CASSQVQRESGADTQYF. CDR3 bases: TGTGCCAGCAGCCAAGTCCAGCGGGAGTCCGGAGCAGATACGCAGTATTTT.

This rearrangement joins TRBV5-6 to TRBJ1-2; D may be TRBD1 (6 bases). CDR3 length equals 15 residues. Germline values: CDR1 SGHDT, CDR2 YYEEEE. The ends were cut back, 0 bases at V and 4 bases at J, with 13 bases in the middle. The CDR3: CASSLVSAGVYGYTF. The CDR3, as DNA: TGTGCCAGCAGCTTGGTATCGGCAGGGGTCTATGGCTACACCTTC.

This chain joins TRBV5-1 and TRBJ2-2, with 13 bases lining up with TRBD2. Germline V gene sequence: CDR1 SGHRS, CDR2 YFSETQ. J was trimmed by 4 bases and V by 1 base; bases with no gene match: 1. The CDR3 is 16 amino acids. The CDR3 sequence: CASSLTSGGVTGELFF. The CDR3 coding sequence is TGCGCCAGCAGCTTGACTAGCGGGGGGGTCACCGGGGAGCTGTTTTTT.

CDR3 nucleotides: TGCGCCAGCAGCTCCGGAGGAGATACCTACAATGAGCAGTTCTTC. Protein sequence: CASSSGGDTYNEQFF. This chain links TRBV5-1 with TRBJ2-1, with D possibly being TRBD2 (5 bases). Germline V gene data show CDR1 as SGHRS and CDR2 as YFSETQ. CDR3 length: 15 amino acids. Trimming shortened V by 3 bases and J by 2 bases, and 12 bases separated the two germline ends.

The chain is built from TRBV19 and TRBJ2-1, with 13 nucleotides matching TRBD2. Trimming removed 4 bases from V and 3 bases from J; junction bases left unmatched: 6. The V gene's germline CDR1 is LNHDA and CDR2 SQIVND (reference sequence). This CDR3 has 17 residues. The CDR3 protein is CASSNPGLAGYYNEQFF. CDR3 sequence (DNA): TGTGCCAGTAGTAACCCGGGACTAGCGGGGTACTACAATGAGCAGTTCTTC.

CDR3 protein: CASSGWGDSNQPQHF. CDR3 in DNA: TGTGCCAGCAGTGGCTGGGGAGACAGCAATCAGCCCCAGCATTTT. The rearrangement links TRBV6-6 to TRBJ1-5, with D unclear. V dropped 5 bases and J dropped 1 base, with 12 bases sitting between them. The CDR3 loop spans 15 amino acids. Germline CDR1 is MNHNY and CDR2 is SVGAGI (reference sequence).

Details on this clone: A read error may account for a junction end that differs from germline. At the DNA level, this CDR3 is encoded by other sequences in the same sample as well. The V and J genes are TRBV27 and TRBJ1-5; 9 bases line up with TRBD1. The CDR3 is 15 residues long. Germline CDR1 is MNHEY and CDR2 is SMNVEV (reference sequence). The CDR3 DNA sequence: TGCGCCTCGGGACAGGGAGTAGGTGGCAATCAGCCCCAGCATTTT. Protein product: CASGQGVGGNQPQHF.

A remark on this clone: Other nucleotide sequences in the sample specify the same CDR3. The chain uses TRBV30 and TRBJ1-1, with D maybe TRBD1 (6 bases). Trimming took 0 bases from V and 4 from J, leaving 9 bases between them. CDR1 and CDR2 (germline): GTSNPN, SVGIG (reference sequence). The CDR3 is made up of 13 amino acids. CDR3 loop: CAWSVGGGTEAFF. DNA of the CDR3: TGTGCCTGGAGTGTAGGGGGTGGCACTGAAGCTTTCTTT.

The chain is built from TRBV6-5 and TRBJ1-1; the D gene is possibly TRBD1 (5 bases). V was clipped by 8 bases and J by 1 base, with 17 bases between them. Germline CDR1 is MNHEY and CDR2 is SVGAGI. This CDR3 is built from 15 residues. For the CDR3, the DNA is TGTGCCAGCGGCACACGGGGACTCCCGAACACTGAAGCTTTCTTT. This sequence encodes CASGTRGLPNTEAFF.

The chain couples TRBV28 to TRBJ1-1; D is undetermined. Germline loops: CDR1 MDHEN, CDR2 SYDVKM. V gave up 4 bases and J gave up 0 bases, with 21 bases separating them. The CDR3 has 18 amino acids. CDR3: CASSSYADFSAVNTEAFF. DNA for the CDR3: TGTGCCAGCAGTTCGTACGCGGACTTCTCAGCGGTGAACACTGAAGCTTTCTTT.

The chain is built from TRBV29-1 and TRBJ1-4, with D maybe TRBD1 (6 bases). V shed 7 bases and J shed 7 bases, with 13 bases lying between them. CDR3 length: 12 amino acids. Germline V lookup: CDR1 SQVTM, CDR2 ANQGSEA. The CDR3 loop reads CSATGTGEKLFF. DNA of the CDR3: TGCAGCGCCACAGGGACGGGTGAAAAACTGTTTTTT. The whole variable domain, remainder taken from reference TRBV29-1 and TRBJ1-4, is SAVISQKPSRDICQRGTSLTIQCQVDSQVTMMFWYRQQPGQSLTLIATANQGSEATYESGFVIDKFPISRPNLTFSTLTVSNMSPEDSSIYLCSATGTGEKLFFGSGTQLSVL.